The entry below gives a single TCR beta chain sequence along with its context. Its antigen is undetermined. Certain patients, namely those with other autoimmune diseases, uncontrolled infections, pregnancy or lactation, were excluded. The record originates from a study of Graves' ophthalmopathy and Graves' hyperthyroidism. RNA transcripts yielded amplified TCR beta CDR3 regions. The library came from an HTBI-primed first-round RT-PCR and a second-round multiplex PCR. Each CDR3 protein is one row after TCRdb ran MiXCR on the multiplex PCR reads. The sample consists of roughly 300,000 distinct CDR3 sequences, roughly a sixth of them appearing once. Study-wide points: Distinction of ophthalmopathy from stable hyperthyroidism by a 13-signature model reached roughly 88% sensitivity and roughly 78% specificity.

This TCR was recovered from an adult man with Graves' ophthalmopathy. Sequencing input: peripheral blood.

The CDR3 DNA follows: TGTGCCAGCAGCCCGAAGGGGGGGACCGGGGAGCTGTTTTTT. Translating it yields CASSPKGGTGELFF. The chain uses TRBV7-2 and TRBJ2-2; TRBD2 might be the D (7 bases). V was trimmed by 5 bases and J by 5 bases, leaving 12 bases between them. This CDR3 is built from 14 residues. The germline CDR1 and CDR2 sequences are SGHTA and FQGNSA. Combining the CDR3 with reference TRBV7-2 and TRBJ2-2 gives the whole variable domain GAGVSQSPSNKVTEKGKDVELRCDPISGHTALYWYRQSLGQGLEFLIYFQGNSAPDKSGLPSDRFSAERTGGSVSTLTIQRTQQEDSAVYLCASSPKGGTGELFFGEGSRLTVL.